This T cell receptor (beta chain) comes out of a study of cytotoxic CD8 clonotypes in ibrutinib-treated CLL. This CDR3 contains 12 residues. Per the germline V gene, CDR1 is SGDLS and CDR2 is YYNGEE. V lost 2 bases and J 7 bases, leaving 4 bases between the germline ends. Only a few counts were recorded for this clone. Profiled with immunoSEQ multiplex PCR; TCRdb holds only in-frame clones, not every one. The repertoire includes 25,000 to 30,000 clones, approximately 57% of them detected once, and less than 6% sits in the top ten. The chain uses TRBV9 and TRBJ1-6; D gene ambiguous. The sample was PBMCs, taken before ibrutinib treatment. The origin of this receptor is a human donor with chronic lymphocytic leukemia. This CDR3 reads CASSVGNSPLHF. The DNA for the CDR3 is TGTGCCAGCAGCGTCGGAAATTCACCCCTCCACTTT.